This is a list of T cell receptor beta chains from one sample in a study of blood T cell repertoires in COVID-19. Method: immunoSEQ multiplex PCR; TCRdb's copy keeps in-frame clones and lacks some. Here the sample spans roughly 180,000 clones, around four fifths being singletons. The sequenced material came from PBMCs or T cells enriched from blood (not recorded which). Receptors originate from a man in his forties who had recovered from COVID-19. The CDR3 runs from the conserved cysteine through the conserved F or W. D genes are given only for firm matches. For some rows the clone size is stated as once, few or many, or as a class when expanded; others skip it.

v_call: TRBV19
clone_size: NA
d_call: NA
j_call: TRBJ1-1
cdr3_nt: TGTGCCAGTAGTATCAGCCGGGGCACTGAAGCTTTCTTT
cdr3_aa: CASSISRGTEAFF

v_call: TRBV4-1
clone_size: NA
d_call: TRBD1
j_call: TRBJ1-6
cdr3_nt: TGCGCCAGCAGCCAAGAAGCCAGGGGGCTCTCCTATAATTCACCCCTCCACTTT
cdr3_aa: CASSQEARGLSYNSPLHF

v_call: TRBV6-2/TRBV6-3
clone_size: NA
d_call: NA
j_call: TRBJ1-1
cdr3_nt: TGTGCCAGCAGCCTAATGGGGACTCCTGAAGCTTTCTTT
cdr3_aa: CASSLMGTPEAFF

v_call: TRBV28
clone_size: NA
d_call: TRBD1
j_call: TRBJ2-7
cdr3_nt: TGTGCCAGCAGGGGGGGACAGGGGGCTTTCTACGAGCAGTACTTC
cdr3_aa: CASRGGQGAFYEQYF

v_call: TRBV28
clone_size: once
d_call: TRBD2
j_call: TRBJ2-2
cdr3_nt: TGTGCCAGCAAATCCTTGGGACTAGCGGGAGTAGAAGGGACCGGGGAGCTGTTTTTT
cdr3_aa: CASKSLGLAGVEGTGELFF

v_call: TRBV18
clone_size: once
d_call: TRBD1
j_call: TRBJ1-6
cdr3_nt: TGTGCCAGCGGACCGGGACAGGGCTCCTATAATTCACCCCTCCACTTT
cdr3_aa: CASGPGQGSYNSPLHF

v_call: TRBV19
clone_size: NA
d_call: NA
j_call: TRBJ1-3
cdr3_nt: TGTGCCAGTAATCCGATCAGGACATCATCTGGAAACACCATATATTTT
cdr3_aa: CASNPIRTSSGNTIYF

v_call: TRBV28
clone_size: NA
d_call: NA
j_call: TRBJ2-2
cdr3_nt: TGTGCCAGCAGTTTACTCAGACTAGCCGGGGAGCTGTTTTTT
cdr3_aa: CASSLLRLAGELFF

v_call: TRBV19
clone_size: NA
d_call: TRBD1
j_call: TRBJ1-2
cdr3_nt: TGTGCCAGTATTAAAGGACAGGGGGGGAACTATGGCTACACCTTC
cdr3_aa: CASIKGQGGNYGYTF

v_call: TRBV6-5
clone_size: NA
d_call: NA
j_call: TRBJ1-5
cdr3_nt: TGTGCCAGCAGTATCAGTAGCAATCAGCCCCAGCATTTT
cdr3_aa: CASSISSNQPQHF

v_call: TRBV5-1
clone_size: NA
d_call: NA
j_call: TRBJ2-2
cdr3_nt: TGCGCCAGCAGGAACAACCCGAACACCGGGGAGCTGTTTTTT
cdr3_aa: CASRNNPNTGELFF

v_call: TRBV9
clone_size: few
d_call: TRBD1
j_call: TRBJ1-3
cdr3_nt: TGTGCCAGCAGCCCCGGGCAGGGGGTAAACACCATATATTTT
cdr3_aa: CASSPGQGVNTIYF

v_call: TRBV19
clone_size: NA
d_call: TRBD1
j_call: TRBJ1-1
cdr3_nt: TGTGCCAGTAGTCCGGGACAGGGGATCGGCACTGAAGCTTTCTTT
cdr3_aa: CASSPGQGIGTEAFF

v_call: TRBV7-9
clone_size: NA
d_call: TRBD2
j_call: TRBJ2-7
cdr3_nt: TGTGCCAGCAGCCCTCAACTAGCGGGTGTCCAAAAGTACTTC
cdr3_aa: CASSPQLAGVQKYF

v_call: TRBV2
clone_size: NA
d_call: TRBD2
j_call: TRBJ2-1
cdr3_nt: TGTGCCAGCAGGGGACTAGCTTCCTTGGTGGGTGAGCAGTTCTTC
cdr3_aa: CASRGLASLVGEQFF

v_call: TRBV6-2/TRBV6-3
clone_size: NA
d_call: NA
j_call: TRBJ1-5
cdr3_nt: TGTGCCAGCAGTTACGGGGCCAGCAATCAGCCCCAGCATTTT
cdr3_aa: CASSYGASNQPQHF

v_call: TRBV19
clone_size: NA
d_call: NA
j_call: TRBJ1-3
cdr3_nt: TGTGCCAGTAGTATTACAGGGATGACTGGAAACACCATATATTTT
cdr3_aa: CASSITGMTGNTIYF

v_call: TRBV19
clone_size: NA
d_call: NA
j_call: TRBJ1-5
cdr3_nt: TGTGCCAGTAGCGTCCCAGGGATGGTTCAGCCCCAGCATTTT
cdr3_aa: CASSVPGMVQPQHF

v_call: TRBV3-1/TRBV3-2
clone_size: few
d_call: NA
j_call: TRBJ1-4
cdr3_nt: TGTGCCAGCAGCCAAGGGGGCGAAAAACTGTTTTTT
cdr3_aa: CASSQGGEKLFF

v_call: TRBV7-9
clone_size: NA
d_call: NA
j_call: TRBJ1-1
cdr3_nt: TGTGCCAGCAGCCCAGCAGGGTCAGACACTGAAGCTTTCTTT
cdr3_aa: CASSPAGSDTEAFF

v_call: TRBV6-2/TRBV6-3
clone_size: NA
d_call: NA
j_call: TRBJ2-7
cdr3_nt: TGTGCCAGCAGCGTGGGGGGTAACTCCTACGAGCAGTACTTC
cdr3_aa: CASSVGGNSYEQYF

v_call: TRBV6-5
clone_size: NA
d_call: TRBD1
j_call: TRBJ1-2
cdr3_nt: TGTGCCAGCAGTTCGACAGGGGATAACTATGGCTACACCTTC
cdr3_aa: CASSSTGDNYGYTF

v_call: TRBV7-7
clone_size: NA
d_call: TRBD1
j_call: TRBJ2-2
cdr3_nt: TGTGCCAGCAGCTCGACAGGGGTGTTGACCGGGGAGCTGTTTTTT
cdr3_aa: CASSSTGVLTGELFF

v_call: TRBV7-9
clone_size: few
d_call: NA
j_call: TRBJ1-2
cdr3_nt: TGTGCCAGCAGCTTCGGGCCGAGGACAAATCCCGTCTATGGCTACACCTTC
cdr3_aa: CASSFGPRTNPVYGYTF

v_call: TRBV9
clone_size: NA
d_call: NA
j_call: TRBJ1-2
cdr3_nt: TGTGCCAGCAGCGAACAGACCGGAATAGGCTACACCTTC
cdr3_aa: CASSEQTGIGYTF

v_call: TRBV10-1
clone_size: NA
d_call: NA
j_call: TRBJ1-2
cdr3_nt: TGCGCCAGCAGTGAGTCGACTCGGGATGGCTACACCTTC
cdr3_aa: CASSESTRDGYTF